The clone carrying this TCR beta chain appeared a few times. This sample was taken from a study of cytotoxic CD8 clonotypes in ibrutinib-treated CLL. The table came from immunoSEQ multiplex PCR; TCRdb's copy has only in-frame clones and leaves some out. The top ten hold roughly 13% of the sample, which has 150,000 to 200,000 clones, around three quarters seen once. The TCR sequence derives from a human donor with chronic lymphocytic leukemia. This sample comprised PBMCs, obtained after 24 months of ibrutinib treatment.

This chain's CDR3 is CASSLDRTSYGYTF. In nucleotides, the CDR3 is TGTGCCAGCAGCTTAGACAGAACCAGCTATGGCTACACCTTC. The chain couples TRBV11-2 to TRBJ1-2; D not resolved. The CDR3 loop spans 14 amino acids. V lost 0 bases, J lost 4 bases, and 9 bases lay in between. In germline, CDR1 is SGHAT, CDR2 FQNNGV.